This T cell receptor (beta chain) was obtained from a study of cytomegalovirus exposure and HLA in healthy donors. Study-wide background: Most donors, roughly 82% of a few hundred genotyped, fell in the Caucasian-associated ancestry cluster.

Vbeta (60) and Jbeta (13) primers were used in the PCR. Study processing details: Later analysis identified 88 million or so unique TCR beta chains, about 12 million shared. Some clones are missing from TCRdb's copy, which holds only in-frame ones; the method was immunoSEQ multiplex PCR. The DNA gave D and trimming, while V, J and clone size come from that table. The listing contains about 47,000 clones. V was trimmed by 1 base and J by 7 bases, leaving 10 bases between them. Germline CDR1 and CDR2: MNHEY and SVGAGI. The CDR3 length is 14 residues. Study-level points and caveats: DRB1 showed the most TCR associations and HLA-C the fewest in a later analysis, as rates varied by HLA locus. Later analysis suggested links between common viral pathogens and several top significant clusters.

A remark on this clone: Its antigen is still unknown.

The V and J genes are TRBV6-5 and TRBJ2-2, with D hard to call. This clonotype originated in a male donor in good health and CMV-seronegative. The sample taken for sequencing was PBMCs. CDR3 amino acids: CASSYYGRSGELFF. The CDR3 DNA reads TGTGCCAGCAGTTACTATGGGCGCAGCGGGGAGCTGTTTTTT.